A selection of T cell receptor beta chains follows, all from one sample in a study of blood T cell repertoires in COVID-19. Assay: immunoSEQ multiplex PCR; the TCRdb copy retains only in-frame clones and omits some. The sample lists about 190,000 clones; 82% were seen once. What was sequenced was peripheral blood. The receptors derive from a woman aged 55-70 years with COVID-19, enrolled during active disease. The CDR3 runs from the conserved cysteine through the conserved F or W. D genes are given only for firm matches. Rows may omit the clone size; those that give it use once, few, many or a size class.

CDR3aa: CATSSSGGYNEQFF
CDR3nt: TGTGCCACCAGTAGTAGCGGGGGTTACAATGAGCAGTTCTTC
v_gene: TRBV15
d_gene: TRBD2
j_gene: TRBJ2-1
abundance: few

CDR3aa: CASSMDRARETQYF
CDR3nt: TGTGCCAGCAGTATGGACAGGGCAAGGGAGACCCAGTACTTC
v_gene: TRBV28
d_gene: TRBD1
j_gene: TRBJ2-5
abundance: -

CDR3aa: CASRGRDSGANVLTF
CDR3nt: TGTGCCAGCAGGGGGCGGGACTCTGGGGCCAACGTCCTGACTTTC
v_gene: TRBV28
d_gene: -
j_gene: TRBJ2-6
abundance: -

CDR3aa: CSVDRGRSEAFF
CDR3nt: TGCAGCGTTGACAGGGGGCGGAGTGAAGCTTTCTTT
v_gene: TRBV29-1
d_gene: TRBD1
j_gene: TRBJ1-1
abundance: -

CDR3aa: CASSYGMNTGELFF
CDR3nt: TGTGCCAGCAGTTACGGGATGAACACCGGGGAGCTGTTTTTT
v_gene: TRBV25-1
d_gene: -
j_gene: TRBJ2-2
abundance: -

CDR3aa: CASSLEIGQGEKLFF
CDR3nt: TGCGCCAGCAGCTTGGAAATTGGACAGGGGGAGAAACTGTTTTTT
v_gene: TRBV5-1
d_gene: TRBD1
j_gene: TRBJ1-4
abundance: -

CDR3aa: CSASTSGNTDTQYF
CDR3nt: TGCAGTGCTAGTACTAGCGGGAACACAGATACGCAGTATTTT
v_gene: TRBV20-1
d_gene: TRBD2
j_gene: TRBJ2-3
abundance: -

CDR3aa: CASSGQGYSPLHF
CDR3nt: TGTGCCAGCAGTGGACAGGGGTATTCACCCCTCCACTTT
v_gene: TRBV28
d_gene: TRBD1
j_gene: TRBJ1-6
abundance: -

CDR3aa: CASSHSGDYGYTF
CDR3nt: TGTGCCAGCAGTCACTCAGGGGACTATGGCTACACCTTC
v_gene: TRBV28
d_gene: -
j_gene: TRBJ1-2
abundance: -

CDR3aa: CASGLGVEGETQYF
CDR3nt: TGTGCTAGTGGTTTGGGGGTCGAGGGAGAGACCCAGTACTTC
v_gene: TRBV12-5
d_gene: -
j_gene: TRBJ2-5
abundance: -

CDR3aa: CASSIIRVLSNQPQHF
CDR3nt: TGTGCCAGTAGTATTATTCGGGTACTAAGCAATCAGCCCCAGCATTTT
v_gene: TRBV19
d_gene: -
j_gene: TRBJ1-5
abundance: many

CDR3aa: CASSLDLLAGGPSTGELFF
CDR3nt: TGTGCCAGCAGCTTAGATTTACTAGCGGGAGGGCCGAGCACCGGGGAGCTGTTTTTT
v_gene: TRBV7-2
d_gene: TRBD2
j_gene: TRBJ2-2
abundance: -

CDR3aa: CASSRDTAPATNEKLFF
CDR3nt: TGTGCCAGCAGTCGGGACACCGCCCCAGCAACTAATGAAAAACTGTTTTTT
v_gene: TRBV6-6
d_gene: -
j_gene: TRBJ1-4
abundance: -

CDR3aa: CASSPGGGAEAFF
CDR3nt: TGTGCCAGCTCACCGGGGGGGGGCGCTGAAGCTTTCTTT
v_gene: TRBV18
d_gene: -
j_gene: TRBJ1-1
abundance: few

CDR3aa: CASSQEKLASPSGANVLTF
CDR3nt: TGTGCCAGCAGCCAAGAAAAGCTAGCGTCCCCCTCTGGGGCCAACGTCCTGACTTTC
v_gene: TRBV3-1/TRBV3-2
d_gene: -
j_gene: TRBJ2-6
abundance: -

CDR3aa: CARKTGTGRKTYEQYF
CDR3nt: TGCGCCAGAAAAACCGGGACAGGGAGAAAAACCTACGAGCAGTACTTC
v_gene: TRBV10-1
d_gene: TRBD1
j_gene: TRBJ2-7
abundance: -

CDR3aa: CASSDLGQWVGTDTQYF
CDR3nt: TGCGCCAGCAGCGACCTGGGGCAGTGGGTTGGCACAGATACGCAGTATTTT
v_gene: TRBV5-1
d_gene: -
j_gene: TRBJ2-3
abundance: -

CDR3aa: CASSQLWQGSTEAFF
CDR3nt: TGTGCCAGCAGCCAACTATGGCAGGGGAGTACTGAAGCTTTCTTT
v_gene: TRBV3-1/TRBV3-2
d_gene: -
j_gene: TRBJ1-1
abundance: -

CDR3aa: CASSVGLAHSYNEQFF
CDR3nt: TGTGCCAGCAGCGTAGGGCTAGCCCACTCCTACAATGAGCAGTTCTTC
v_gene: TRBV9
d_gene: -
j_gene: TRBJ2-1
abundance: few

CDR3aa: CASIPDSYNSPLHF
CDR3nt: TGTGCCAGCATCCCGGACAGCTATAATTCACCCCTCCACTTT
v_gene: TRBV6-5
d_gene: -
j_gene: TRBJ1-6
abundance: -

CDR3aa: CASSYSLAGSYEQFF
CDR3nt: TGTGCCAGCAGTTACTCCCTAGCGGGAAGTTATGAGCAGTTCTTC
v_gene: TRBV6-2/TRBV6-3
d_gene: TRBD2
j_gene: TRBJ2-1
abundance: -

CDR3aa: CAWSGEASGAYEQYF
CDR3nt: TGTGCCTGGAGTGGGGAGGCTAGCGGAGCCTACGAGCAGTACTTC
v_gene: TRBV30
d_gene: TRBD2
j_gene: TRBJ2-7
abundance: -

CDR3aa: CATSRGRDRDQPQHF
CDR3nt: TGTGCCACCAGCAGGGGCCGGGACAGGGATCAGCCCCAGCATTTT
v_gene: TRBV15
d_gene: TRBD1
j_gene: TRBJ1-5
abundance: -

CDR3aa: CASRSGQGYGYTF
CDR3nt: TGTGCCAGCAGATCGGGACAGGGCTATGGCTACACCTTC
v_gene: TRBV28
d_gene: TRBD1
j_gene: TRBJ1-2
abundance: -

CDR3aa: CASSRDRASNQPQHF
CDR3nt: TGTGCCAGCAGTCGGGACAGGGCTAGCAATCAGCCCCAGCATTTT
v_gene: TRBV6-5
d_gene: TRBD1
j_gene: TRBJ1-5
abundance: once

CDR3aa: CASSPPYNSPLHF
CDR3nt: TGTGCCAGCAGTCCCCCTTATAATTCACCCCTCCACTTT
v_gene: TRBV28
d_gene: -
j_gene: TRBJ1-6
abundance: few

CDR3aa: CASSLPGQGNEQYF
CDR3nt: TGTGCCAGCAGCCTTCCGGGACAGGGTAACGAGCAGTACTTC
v_gene: TRBV11-1
d_gene: TRBD1
j_gene: TRBJ2-7
abundance: -

CDR3aa: CASSQNSQGRAPLHF
CDR3nt: TGTGCCAGCAGCCAAAATTCACAGGGTAGGGCACCCCTCCACTTT
v_gene: TRBV3-1/TRBV3-2
d_gene: -
j_gene: TRBJ1-6
abundance: -

CDR3aa: CASSAHFGTGIQPQHF
CDR3nt: TGTGCCAGCAGTGCCCATTTTGGGACAGGGATCCAGCCCCAGCATTTT
v_gene: TRBV27
d_gene: TRBD1
j_gene: TRBJ1-5
abundance: once

CDR3aa: CASSLVGTGNTGELFF
CDR3nt: TGTGCCAGCAGCTTAGTCGGGACTGGCAACACCGGGGAGCTGTTTTTT
v_gene: TRBV7-6
d_gene: -
j_gene: TRBJ2-2
abundance: -

CDR3aa: CASTLDRGEGETQYF
CDR3nt: TGTGCCAGCACTCTGGACAGGGGGGAAGGAGAGACCCAGTACTTC
v_gene: TRBV2
d_gene: TRBD1
j_gene: TRBJ2-5
abundance: -

CDR3aa: CASSPGGGASLNYGYTF
CDR3nt: TGTGCCAGCTCACCAGGAGGGGGCGCCTCTCTTAACTATGGCTACACCTTC
v_gene: TRBV18
d_gene: TRBD1
j_gene: TRBJ1-2
abundance: -

CDR3aa: CASSQDLGGGMNTGELFF
CDR3nt: TGTGCCAGCAGCCAGGACCTTGGCGGGGGAATGAACACCGGGGAGCTGTTTTTT
v_gene: TRBV7-6
d_gene: TRBD2
j_gene: TRBJ2-2
abundance: -

CDR3aa: CASSLGPAGVQDTQYF
CDR3nt: TGCGCCAGCAGCTTGGGGCCAGCGGGGGTACAAGATACGCAGTATTTT
v_gene: TRBV5-1
d_gene: TRBD2
j_gene: TRBJ2-3
abundance: -

CDR3aa: CATSRELAGAGGAKNIQYF
CDR3nt: TGTGCCACCAGCAGAGAACTAGCGGGGGCCGGAGGGGCCAAAAACATTCAGTACTTC
v_gene: TRBV15
d_gene: TRBD2
j_gene: TRBJ2-4
abundance: -

CDR3aa: CASSPEGGGLSWDEQFF
CDR3nt: TGTGCCAGCAGTCCAGAGGGGGGGGGTCTCTCTTGGGATGAGCAGTTCTTC
v_gene: TRBV28
d_gene: -
j_gene: TRBJ2-1
abundance: -

CDR3aa: CASSRDSPPGSYGYTF
CDR3nt: TGTGCCAGCTCGCGGGACAGCCCTCCCGGGTCCTATGGCTACACCTTC
v_gene: TRBV18
d_gene: TRBD1
j_gene: TRBJ1-2
abundance: -

CDR3aa: CASSHTGPAGQSSYEQYF
CDR3nt: TGTGCCAGCAGCCACACAGGCCCGGCTGGACAAAGCTCCTACGAGCAGTACTTC
v_gene: TRBV27
d_gene: -
j_gene: TRBJ2-7
abundance: -

CDR3aa: CASSLPGRGASGYTF
CDR3nt: TGTGCCAGCAGCTTACCGGGTCGGGGGGCGTCGGGCTACACCTTC
v_gene: TRBV7-2
d_gene: -
j_gene: TRBJ1-2
abundance: -

CDR3aa: CASSLTGGLGELFF
CDR3nt: TGTGCCAGCAGTTTAACAGGGGGCTTGGGGGAGCTGTTTTTT
v_gene: TRBV27
d_gene: TRBD1
j_gene: TRBJ2-2
abundance: -

CDR3aa: CATSRVMVSAANEKLFF
CDR3nt: TGTGCCACCAGCAGAGTCATGGTCAGTGCGGCTAATGAAAAACTGTTTTTT
v_gene: TRBV15
d_gene: -
j_gene: TRBJ1-4
abundance: -

CDR3aa: CASRQTGPNSPLHF
CDR3nt: TGTGCCAGCAGACAGACAGGTCCGAATTCACCCCTCCACTTT
v_gene: TRBV6-5
d_gene: -
j_gene: TRBJ1-6
abundance: -